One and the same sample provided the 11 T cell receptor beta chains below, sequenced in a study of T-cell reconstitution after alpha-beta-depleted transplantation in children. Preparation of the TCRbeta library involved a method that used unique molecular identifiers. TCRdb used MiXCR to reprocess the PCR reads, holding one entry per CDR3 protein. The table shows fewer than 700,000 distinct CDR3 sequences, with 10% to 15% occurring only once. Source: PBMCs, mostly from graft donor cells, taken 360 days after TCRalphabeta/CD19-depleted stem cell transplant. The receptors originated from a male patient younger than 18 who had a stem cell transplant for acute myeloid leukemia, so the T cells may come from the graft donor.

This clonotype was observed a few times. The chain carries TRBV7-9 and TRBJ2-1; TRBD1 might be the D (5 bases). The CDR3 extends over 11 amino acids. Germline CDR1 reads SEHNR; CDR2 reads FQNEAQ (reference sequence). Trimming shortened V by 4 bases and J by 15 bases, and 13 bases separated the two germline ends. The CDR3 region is CASSSGHTWFF. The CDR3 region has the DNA TGTGCCAGCAGCTCCGGACACACGTGGTTCTTC.

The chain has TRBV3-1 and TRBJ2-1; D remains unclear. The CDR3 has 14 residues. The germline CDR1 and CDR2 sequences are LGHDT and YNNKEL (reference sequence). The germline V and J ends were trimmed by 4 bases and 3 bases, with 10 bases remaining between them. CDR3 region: CASSPPGGYNEQFF. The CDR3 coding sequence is TGTGCCAGCAGCCCTCCCGGTGGCTACAATGAGCAGTTCTTC.

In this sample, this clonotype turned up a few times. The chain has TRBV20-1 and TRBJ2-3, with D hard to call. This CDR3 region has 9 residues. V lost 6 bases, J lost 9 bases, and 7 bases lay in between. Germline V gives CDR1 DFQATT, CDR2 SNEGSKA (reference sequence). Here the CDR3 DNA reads TGCAGTGCCTCTTGGACGCAGTATTTT. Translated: CSASWTQYF.

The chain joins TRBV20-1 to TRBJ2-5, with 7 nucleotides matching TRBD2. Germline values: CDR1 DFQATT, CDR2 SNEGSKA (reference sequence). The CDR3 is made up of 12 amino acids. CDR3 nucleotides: TGCTCTCCGGGGGGAGTTCAAGAGACCCAGTACTTC. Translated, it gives CSPGGVQETQYF.

The CDR3 region is CASSSTRIINEQFF. The CDR3 DNA follows: TGTGCCAGCAGCTCCACAAGGATAATCAATGAGCAGTTCTTC. The J gene is TRBJ2-1, the V gene TRBV11-1; no firm D call. CDR1 SGHAT and CDR2 FQDESV come from the germline V gene (reference sequence). Trimming took off 4 bases at V and 6 bases at J, with 13 bases between the two ends. This CDR3 comprises 14 residues.

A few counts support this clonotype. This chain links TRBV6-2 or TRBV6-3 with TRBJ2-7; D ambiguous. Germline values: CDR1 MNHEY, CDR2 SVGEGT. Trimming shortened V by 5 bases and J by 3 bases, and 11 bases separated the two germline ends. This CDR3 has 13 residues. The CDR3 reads CASSPVRIYEQYF. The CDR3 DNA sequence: TGTGCCAGCAGTCCGGTTCGGATCTACGAGCAGTACTTC.

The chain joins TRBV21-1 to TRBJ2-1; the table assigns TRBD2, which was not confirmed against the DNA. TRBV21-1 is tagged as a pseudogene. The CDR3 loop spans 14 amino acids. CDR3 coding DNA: TGTGCCAGCAGCAGGTGCTACGGGAAGAATGAGCAGTTCTTC. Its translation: CASSRCYGKNEQFF.

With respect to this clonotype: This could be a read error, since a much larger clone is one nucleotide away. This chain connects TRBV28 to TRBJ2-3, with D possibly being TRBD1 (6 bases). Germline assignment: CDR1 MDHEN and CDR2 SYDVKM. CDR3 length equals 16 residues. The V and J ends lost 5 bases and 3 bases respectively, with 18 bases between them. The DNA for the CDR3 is TGTGCCAGCAGTCTAGGGGTACAGGGTTGGACAGATACGCAGTATTTT. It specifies CASSLGVQGWTDTQYF.

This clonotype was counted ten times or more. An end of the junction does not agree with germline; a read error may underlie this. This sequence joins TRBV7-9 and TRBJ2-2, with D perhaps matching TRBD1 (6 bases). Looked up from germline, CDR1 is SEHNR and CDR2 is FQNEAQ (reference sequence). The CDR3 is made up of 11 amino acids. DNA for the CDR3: TGTGCCAGCAGCTTAGAGGGGGAACTGTTTTTT. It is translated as CASSLEGELFF.

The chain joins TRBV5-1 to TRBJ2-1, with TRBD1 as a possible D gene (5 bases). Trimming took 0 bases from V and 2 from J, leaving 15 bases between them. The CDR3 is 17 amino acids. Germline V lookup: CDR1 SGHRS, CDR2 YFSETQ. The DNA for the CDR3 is TGCGCCAGCAGCTTGGTGCTGGGCAGGGAAACCTACAATGAGCAGTTCTTC. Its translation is CASSLVLGRETYNEQFF. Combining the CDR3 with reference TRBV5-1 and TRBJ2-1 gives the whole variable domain KAGVTQTPRYLIKTRGQQVTLSCSPISGHRSVSWYQQTPGQGLQFLFEYFSETQRNKGNFPGRFSGRQFSNSRSEMNVSTLELGDSALYLCASSLVLGRETYNEQFFGPGTRLTVL.

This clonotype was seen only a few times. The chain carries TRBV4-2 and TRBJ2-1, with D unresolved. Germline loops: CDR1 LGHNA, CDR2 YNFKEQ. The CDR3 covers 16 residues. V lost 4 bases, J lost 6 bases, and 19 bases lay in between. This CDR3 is CASSPKATKITNEQFF. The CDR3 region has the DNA TGTGCCAGCAGCCCAAAGGCCACCAAGATTACCAATGAGCAGTTCTTC.